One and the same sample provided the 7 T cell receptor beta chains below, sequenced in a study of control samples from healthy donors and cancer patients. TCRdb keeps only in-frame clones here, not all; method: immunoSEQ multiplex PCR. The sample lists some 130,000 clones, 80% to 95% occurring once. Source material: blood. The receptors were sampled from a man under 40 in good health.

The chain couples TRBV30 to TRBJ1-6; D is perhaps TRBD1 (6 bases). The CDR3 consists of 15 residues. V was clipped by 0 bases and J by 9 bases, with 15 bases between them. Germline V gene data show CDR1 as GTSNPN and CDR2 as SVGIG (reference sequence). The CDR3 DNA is TGTGCCTGGAGTGTTTTACAGGGACATCCTTCACCCCTCCACTTT. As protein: CAWSVLQGHPSPLHF. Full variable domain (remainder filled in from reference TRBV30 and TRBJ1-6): SQTIHQWPATLVQPVGSPLSLECTVEGTSNPNLYWYRQAAGRGLQLLFYSVGIGQISSEVPQNLSASRPQDRQFILSSKKLLLSDSGFYLCAWSVLQGHPSPLHFGNGTRLTVT.

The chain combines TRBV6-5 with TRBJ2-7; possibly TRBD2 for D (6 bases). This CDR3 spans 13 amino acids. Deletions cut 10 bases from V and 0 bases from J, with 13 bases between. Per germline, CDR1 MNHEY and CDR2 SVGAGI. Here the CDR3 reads CATQPGASYEQYF. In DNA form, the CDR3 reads TGTGCCACTCAACCGGGAGCCTCCTACGAGCAGTACTTC.

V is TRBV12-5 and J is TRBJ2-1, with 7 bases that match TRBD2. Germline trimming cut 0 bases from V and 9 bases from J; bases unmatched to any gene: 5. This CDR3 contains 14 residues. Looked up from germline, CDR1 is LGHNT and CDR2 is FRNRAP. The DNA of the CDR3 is TGTGCTAGTGGTTTGGTACTAGCGATGGGTGAGCAGTTCTTC. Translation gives CASGLVLAMGEQFF.

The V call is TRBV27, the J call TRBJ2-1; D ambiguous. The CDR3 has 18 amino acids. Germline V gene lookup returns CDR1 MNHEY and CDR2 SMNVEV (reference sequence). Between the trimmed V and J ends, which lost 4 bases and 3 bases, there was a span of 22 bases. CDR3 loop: CASSWKVGLRGDYNEQFF. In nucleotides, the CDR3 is TGTGCCAGCAGTTGGAAGGTAGGATTGCGCGGAGACTACAATGAGCAGTTCTTC.

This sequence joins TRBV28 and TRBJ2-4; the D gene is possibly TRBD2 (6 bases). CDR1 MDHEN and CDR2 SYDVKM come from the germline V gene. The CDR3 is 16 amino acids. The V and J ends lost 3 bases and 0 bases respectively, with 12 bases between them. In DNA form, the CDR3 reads TGTGCCAGCAGTTTTGGAGGGAAACTAGCCAAAAACATTCAGTACTTC. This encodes CASSFGGKLAKNIQYF.

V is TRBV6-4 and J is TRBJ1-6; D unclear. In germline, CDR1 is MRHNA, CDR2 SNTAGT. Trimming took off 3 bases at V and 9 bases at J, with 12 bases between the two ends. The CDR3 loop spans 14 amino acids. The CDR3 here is CASSDQDSGSPLHF. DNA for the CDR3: TGTGCCAGCAGTGATCAGGACTCGGGTTCACCCCTCCACTTT.

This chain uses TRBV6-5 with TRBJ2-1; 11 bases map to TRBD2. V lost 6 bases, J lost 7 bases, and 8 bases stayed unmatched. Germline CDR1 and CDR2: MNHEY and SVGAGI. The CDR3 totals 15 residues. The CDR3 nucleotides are TGTGCCAGCAGCGGAGGGACTAGCGGAGTTAATGAGCAGTTCTTC. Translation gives CASSGGTSGVNEQFF.